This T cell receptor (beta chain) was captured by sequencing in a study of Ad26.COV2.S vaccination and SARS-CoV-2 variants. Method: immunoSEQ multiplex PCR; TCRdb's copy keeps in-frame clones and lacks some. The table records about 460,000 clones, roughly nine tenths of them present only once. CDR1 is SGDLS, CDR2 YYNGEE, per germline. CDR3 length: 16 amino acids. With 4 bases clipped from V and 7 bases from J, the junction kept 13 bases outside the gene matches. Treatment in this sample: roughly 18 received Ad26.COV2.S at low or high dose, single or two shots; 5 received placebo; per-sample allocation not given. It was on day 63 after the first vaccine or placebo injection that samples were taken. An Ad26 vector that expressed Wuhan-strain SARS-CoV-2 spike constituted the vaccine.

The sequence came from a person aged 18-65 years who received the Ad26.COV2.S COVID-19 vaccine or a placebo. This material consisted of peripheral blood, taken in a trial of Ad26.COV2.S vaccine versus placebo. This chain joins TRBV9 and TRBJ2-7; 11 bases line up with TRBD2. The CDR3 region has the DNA TGTGCCAGCAGCACTACACTAGCGGGGGCCATTTCGGAGCAGTACTTC. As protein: CASSTTLAGAISEQYF.